This is a list of T cell receptor beta chains from one sample in a study of cytomegalovirus exposure and HLA in healthy donors. Assay: immunoSEQ multiplex PCR; the TCRdb copy retains only in-frame clones and omits some. The profile covers around 110,000 clones, with around 70% appearing a single time and 1.6% taken by the ten largest. Sequences were obtained from PBMCs. Every receptor here comes from a woman younger than 35 in good health and CMV-seronegative. The CDR3 runs from the conserved cysteine through the conserved F or W. Fields, in order: J gene, D gene, V gene, clone size, CDR3 DNA, CDR3 protein. D genes are given only for firm matches. Clone size is shown for a subset of rows, as once, few, many or a class of expanded clone.

TRBJ2-1,TRBD1,TRBV30,.,TGTGCCTGGAGTCGCCCCGACAGGGTCGAATACAATGAGCAGTTCTTC,CAWSRPDRVEYNEQFF
TRBJ2-2,TRBD1,TRBV2,once,TGTGCCAGCAGTGGATCGGACAGGCGGGCCACCGGGGAGCTGTTTTTT,CASSGSDRRATGELFF
TRBJ2-1,.,TRBV30,few,TGTGCCTGGAGTGTAGTAGCCCTCGCCGCTCCGGAGCAGTTCTTC,CAWSVVALAAPEQFF
TRBJ1-2,TRBD1,TRBV6-6,.,TGTGCCAGCAGCTCCGGGACAGGGAGCTATGGCTACACCTTC,CASSSGTGSYGYTF
TRBJ2-5,.,TRBV2,once,TGTGCCAGCAGTGAACGGGGATTGGCGACCCAGTACTTC,CASSERGLATQYF
TRBJ2-7,TRBD1,TRBV6-5,.,TGTGCCAGCAGGCCACAGGGGAATCCCTACGAGCAGTACTTC,CASRPQGNPYEQYF
TRBJ1-1,TRBD1,TRBV5-1,.,TGCGCCAGCAGCTGGGGGACAGCTGCTACTGAAGCTTTCTTT,CASSWGTAATEAFF
TRBJ2-7,TRBD1,TRBV5-5,few,TGTGCCAGCAGCCTACGGACAGGGCCTCTCTACGAGCAGTACTTC,CASSLRTGPLYEQYF
TRBJ2-7,TRBD1,TRBV5-1,.,TGCGCCAGCAGCCTAGAGACAGGGTCCTACGAGCAGTACTTC,CASSLETGSYEQYF
TRBJ1-1,TRBD1,TRBV10-2,.,TGCGCCAGCAGTTCGGGACAGACTATGAACACTGAAGCTTTCTTT,CASSSGQTMNTEAFF
TRBJ2-7,.,TRBV19,.,TGTGCCAGTAGTATTAAAATAACGGGATACGAGCAGTACTTC,CASSIKITGYEQYF
TRBJ1-6,.,TRBV4-2,.,TGTGCCAGCAGCCAAGGCCGGAATTCACCCCTCCACTTT,CASSQGRNSPLHF
TRBJ2-3,TRBD1,TRBV4-1,.,TGCGCCAGCAGCCACTTACCGGGACAGGGGATTTCAGATACGCAGTATTTT,CASSHLPGQGISDTQYF
TRBJ1-2,.,TRBV28,.,TGTGCCAGCAGTTCTCATACCGGACAGCCTTCCTATGGCTACACCTTC,CASSSHTGQPSYGYTF
TRBJ2-7,.,TRBV19,.,TGTGCCAGCCGAAACCCGCAGGGCTACGAGCAGTACTTC,CASRNPQGYEQYF
TRBJ2-7,TRBD1,TRBV7-2,.,TGTGCCAGCAGCCGAAGGACAGGGGGTTACGAGCAGTACTTC,CASSRRTGGYEQYF
TRBJ1-5,TRBD1,TRBV4-2,few,TGTGCCAGCAGCCAAGGGGGACAGGGGAACAATCAGCCCCAGCATTTT,CASSQGGQGNNQPQHF
TRBJ2-2,.,TRBV6-1,.,TGTGCCAGCAGTGACCATTCGAACACCGGGGAGCTGTTTTTT,CASSDHSNTGELFF
TRBJ1-5,.,TRBV5-6,.,TGTGCCAGCAGCTTCGGGGCGGGGGGTCAGCCCCAGCATTTT,CASSFGAGGQPQHF
TRBJ2-7,.,TRBV2,few,TGTGCCAGCAGGGCCGGTCTAGCACAGTACTTC,CASRAGLAQYF
TRBJ2-2,TRBD1,TRBV29-1,.,TGCAGCTACAGGACCGGGACAGGGGGGTCGACCGGGGAGCTGTTTTTT,CSYRTGTGGSTGELFF
TRBJ1-1,.,TRBV28,.,TGTGCCAGCAGTTTCCCCAGGAGGGTTTGGACTGAAGCTTTCTTT,CASSFPRRVWTEAFF
TRBJ1-1,.,TRBV10-3,.,TGTGCCATCAGTGGACAGGAGAACACTGAAGCTTTCTTT,CAISGQENTEAFF
TRBJ2-5,TRBD1,TRBV11-2,few,TGTGCCAGCAGCTTCAGGGGGTATCCCCAAGAGACCCAGTACTTC,CASSFRGYPQETQYF
TRBJ1-2,TRBD1,TRBV13,.,TGTGCCAGCAGCTCATACCAGACAGGGTGGGGGGATGGCTACACCTTC,CASSSYQTGWGDGYTF
TRBJ1-1,.,TRBV10-3,.,TGTGCCATCAGAGAGGAGGGATTCAGTAACACTGAAGCTTTCTTT,CAIREEGFSNTEAFF
TRBJ2-5,TRBD1,TRBV9,.,TGTGCCAGCAGCGCGGGACAGGGGGGTTACCAAGAGACCCAGTACTTC,CASSAGQGGYQETQYF
TRBJ1-6,.,TRBV10-1,.,TGCGCCAGCAGTGAGTCTGGCCTCGGGGGCTCCTATAATTCACCCCTCCACTTT,CASSESGLGGSYNSPLHF
TRBJ1-2,.,TRBV6-1,.,TGTGCCAGCAGTGTAGGTCAGGGGAACTATGGCTACACCTTC,CASSVGQGNYGYTF
TRBJ2-7,.,TRBV2,.,TGTGCCAGCAGTGAATGGTTACAGGGAAACTACGAGCAGTACTTC,CASSEWLQGNYEQYF
TRBJ1-4,.,TRBV19,.,TGTGCCAGTATCACGACGGGCGGGCCTTATGAAAAACTGTTTTTT,CASITTGGPYEKLFF
TRBJ1-1,TRBD1,TRBV7-9,.,TGTGCCAGCAGCTCAATTTCAGGGGGCACTGAAGCTTTCTTT,CASSSISGGTEAFF
TRBJ1-4,TRBD1,TRBV16,few,TGTGCCAGCAGCCAAAGACAGGGGGTAACTAATGAAAAACTGTTTTTT,CASSQRQGVTNEKLFF
TRBJ1-5,.,TRBV5-1,.,TGCGCCAGCTCAAGGGGGATTGATCAGCCCCAGCATTTT,CASSRGIDQPQHF
TRBJ1-1,.,TRBV5-1,few,TGCGCCAGCAGCTTGGATCAACAGGGTTGGACTGAAGCTTTCTTT,CASSLDQQGWTEAFF
TRBJ1-1,TRBD1,TRBV5-1,.,TGCGCCAGCAGCTTGGATCCAGGGGGCATGAGGGTAGCTTTCTTT,CASSLDPGGMRVAFF
TRBJ2-6,.,TRBV6-5,.,TGTGCCAGCAGTCGACTGACCTCTGGGGCCAACGTCCTGACTTTC,CASSRLTSGANVLTF
TRBJ1-2,TRBD1,TRBV28,.,TGTGCCAGCAGTTCCCGGGACAGGGGGCCTTATGGCTACACCTTC,CASSSRDRGPYGYTF
TRBJ1-2,TRBD1,TRBV9,.,TGTGCCAGCAGCGCTCGACAGGGGGCAACTTTCTATGGCTACACCTTC,CASSARQGATFYGYTF
TRBJ1-1,.,TRBV27,.,TGTGCCAGCAACGGCGGATTAATGAACACTGAAGCTTTCTTT,CASNGGLMNTEAFF
TRBJ2-7,TRBD1,TRBV7-9,.,TGTGCCAGCAGCCTTTCAGGGGGCAAGTACGAGCAGTACTTC,CASSLSGGKYEQYF
TRBJ2-1,TRBD1,TRBV11-3,.,TGTGCCAGCAGCTCGCGACAGGGGGATTACAATGAGCAGTTCTTC,CASSSRQGDYNEQFF
TRBJ2-1,TRBD1,TRBV25-1,.,TGTGCCAGCACTCCCGAGGACAGGGACAATGAGCAGTTCTTC,CASTPEDRDNEQFF
TRBJ2-3,TRBD2,TRBV19,.,TGTGCCAGTAGCCCTGGACTAGCGGGGGTAAATACGCAGTATTTT,CASSPGLAGVNTQYF
TRBJ2-1,.,TRBV5-4,.,TGTGCCAGCAGCTTGGAGGCTAGCCGCGATGAGCAGTTCTTC,CASSLEASRDEQFF
TRBJ1-2,TRBD1,TRBV6-5,.,TGTGCCAGCAGTTGGGACAGAGGCTATGGCTACACCTTC,CASSWDRGYGYTF
TRBJ2-7,TRBD2,TRBV5-6,.,TGTGCCAGCAGCTTGTACGGGGGGGCCTACGAGCAGTACTTC,CASSLYGGAYEQYF
TRBJ1-1,.,TRBV6-1,.,TGTGCCAGCATTACAGGGCGACACACTGAAGCTTTCTTT,CASITGRHTEAFF
TRBJ2-7,TRBD2,TRBV9,once,TGTGCCAGCAGCGTATCTAGCGGGGGCTACGAGCAGTACTTC,CASSVSSGGYEQYF
TRBJ1-4,TRBD1,TRBV5-4,.,TGTGCCAGCAGCTTCGGGACAGGGGCAACTAATGAAAAACTGTTTTTT,CASSFGTGATNEKLFF
TRBJ2-3,.,TRBV7-2,.,TGTGCCAGCAGGCGACCGGGACTTTCCACAGATACGCAGTATTTT,CASRRPGLSTDTQYF